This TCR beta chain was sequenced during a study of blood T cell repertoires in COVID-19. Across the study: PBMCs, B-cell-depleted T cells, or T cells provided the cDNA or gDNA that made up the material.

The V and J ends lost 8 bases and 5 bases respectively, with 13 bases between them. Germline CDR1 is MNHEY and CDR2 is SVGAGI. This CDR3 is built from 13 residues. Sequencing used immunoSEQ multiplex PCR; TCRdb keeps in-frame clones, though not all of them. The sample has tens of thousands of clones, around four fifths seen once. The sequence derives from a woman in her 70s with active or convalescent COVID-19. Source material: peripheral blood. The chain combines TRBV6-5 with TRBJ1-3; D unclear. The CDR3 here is CASEPTGRNTIYF. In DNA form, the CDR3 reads TGTGCCAGCGAACCGACGGGTAGAAACACCATATATTTT.